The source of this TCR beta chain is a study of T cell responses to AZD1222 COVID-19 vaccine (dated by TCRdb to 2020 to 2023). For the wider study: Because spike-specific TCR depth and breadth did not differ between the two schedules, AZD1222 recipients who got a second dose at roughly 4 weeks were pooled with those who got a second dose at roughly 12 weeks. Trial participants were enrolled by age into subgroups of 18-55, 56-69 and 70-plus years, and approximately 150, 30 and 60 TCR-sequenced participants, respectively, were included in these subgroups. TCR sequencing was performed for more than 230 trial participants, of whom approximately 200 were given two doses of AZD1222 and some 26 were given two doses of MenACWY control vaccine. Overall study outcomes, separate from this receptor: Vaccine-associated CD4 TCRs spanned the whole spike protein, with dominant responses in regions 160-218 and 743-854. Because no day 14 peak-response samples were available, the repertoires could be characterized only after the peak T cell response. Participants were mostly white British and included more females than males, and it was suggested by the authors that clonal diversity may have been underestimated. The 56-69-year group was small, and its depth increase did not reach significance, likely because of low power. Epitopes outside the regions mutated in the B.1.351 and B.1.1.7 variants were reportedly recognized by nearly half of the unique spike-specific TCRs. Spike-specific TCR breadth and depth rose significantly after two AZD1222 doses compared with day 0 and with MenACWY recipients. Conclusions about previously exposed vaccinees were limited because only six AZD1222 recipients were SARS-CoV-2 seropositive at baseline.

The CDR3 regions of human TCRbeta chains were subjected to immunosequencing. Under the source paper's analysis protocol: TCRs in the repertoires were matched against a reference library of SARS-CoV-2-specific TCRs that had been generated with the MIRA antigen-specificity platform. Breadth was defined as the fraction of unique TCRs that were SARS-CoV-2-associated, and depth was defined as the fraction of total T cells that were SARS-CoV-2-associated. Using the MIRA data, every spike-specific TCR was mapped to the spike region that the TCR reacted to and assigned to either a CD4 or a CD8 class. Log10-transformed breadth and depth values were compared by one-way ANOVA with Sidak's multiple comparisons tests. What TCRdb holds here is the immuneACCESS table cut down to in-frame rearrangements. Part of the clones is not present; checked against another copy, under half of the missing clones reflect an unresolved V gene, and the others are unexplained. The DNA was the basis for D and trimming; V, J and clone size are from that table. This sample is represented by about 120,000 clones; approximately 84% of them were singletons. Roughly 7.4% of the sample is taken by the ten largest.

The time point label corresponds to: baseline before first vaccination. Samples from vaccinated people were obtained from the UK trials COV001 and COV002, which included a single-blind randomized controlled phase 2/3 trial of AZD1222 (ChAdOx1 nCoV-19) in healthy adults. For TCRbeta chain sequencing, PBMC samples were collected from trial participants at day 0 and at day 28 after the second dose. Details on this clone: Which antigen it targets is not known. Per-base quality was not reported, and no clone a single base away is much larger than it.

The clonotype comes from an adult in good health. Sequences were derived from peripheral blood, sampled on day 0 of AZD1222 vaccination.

The CDR3 region: CASSGGLAGVYEQYF. The nucleotides are TGTGCCAGCAGCGGGGGACTAGCGGGAGTCTACGAGCAGTACTTC. The chain was built from TRBV5-6 and TRBJ2-7, with 14 bases aligning to TRBD2. CDR1 SGHDT and CDR2 YYEEEE were looked up in the germline V gene. Germline trimming amounts to 4 bases on V and 3 bases on J, with 3 as the count of junction bases outside the gene matches. Inclusive of the bounding cysteine and phenylalanine, the CDR3 is 15 residues long. Only the CDR3 part of the read is kept: 45 bases, read in frame from the first base.